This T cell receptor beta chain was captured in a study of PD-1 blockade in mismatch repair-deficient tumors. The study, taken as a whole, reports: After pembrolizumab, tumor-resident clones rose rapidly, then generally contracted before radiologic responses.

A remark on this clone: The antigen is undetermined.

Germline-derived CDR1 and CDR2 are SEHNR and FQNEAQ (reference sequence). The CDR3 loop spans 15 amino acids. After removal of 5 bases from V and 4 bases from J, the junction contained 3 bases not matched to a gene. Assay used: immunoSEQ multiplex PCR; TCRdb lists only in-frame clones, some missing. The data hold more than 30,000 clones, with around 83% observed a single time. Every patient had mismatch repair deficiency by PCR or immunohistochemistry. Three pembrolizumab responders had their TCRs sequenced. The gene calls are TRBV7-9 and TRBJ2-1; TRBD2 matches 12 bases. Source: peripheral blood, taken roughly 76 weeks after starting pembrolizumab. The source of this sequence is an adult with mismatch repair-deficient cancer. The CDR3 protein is CASSPGTSGYNEQFF. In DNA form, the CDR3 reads TGTGCCAGCAGCCCTGGGACTAGCGGGTACAATGAGCAGTTCTTC. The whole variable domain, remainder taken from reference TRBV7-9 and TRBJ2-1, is DTGVSQNPRHKITKRGQNVTFRCDPISEHNRLYWYRQTLGQGPEFLTYFQNEAQLEKSRLLSDRFSAERPKGSFSTLEIQRTEQGDSAMYLCASSPGTSGYNEQFFGPGTRLTVL.